This is a list of T cell receptor beta chains from one sample in a study of response to subunit inactivated influenza vaccine. Each CDR3 protein is one row after TCRdb ran MiXCR on the RT-PCR reads. The sample has roughly 670,000 distinct CDR3 sequences, 12% to 15% seen once. The sample consisted of PBMCs from blood, taken 14 to 15 days before vaccination. The receptors come from a man between 45 and 60 years old who received an inactivated influenza vaccine. CDR3s include the opening cysteine and the closing phenylalanine or tryptophan. A D gene is named only where the DNA matches it firmly. The listing skips clone size in some rows; elsewhere it reads once, few, many or a size class.

. | TRBJ2-1 | few | TRBV19 | TGTGCCAGCACCTTTCCGGGACCTTACAATGAGCAGTTCTTC | CASTFPGPYNEQFF
. | TRBJ2-7 | . | TRBV18 | TGTGCCAGCTCACGAACCCCCGGGACCCGGGGCGACGAGCAGTACTTC | CASSRTPGTRGDEQYF
. | TRBJ2-1 | few | TRBV5-1 | TGCGCCAGCAGCTTACAGGCCACTGGGCAGTTCTTC | CASSLQATGQFF
. | TRBJ2-1 | . | TRBV27 | TGTGCCAGCAGTTACGATCGGACTGCCGGGAATGAGCAGTTCTTC | CASSYDRTAGNEQFF
. | TRBJ1-5 | few | TRBV10-3 | TGTGCCATCAGTACTGCAAGACCCGGTGGGGATCAGCCCCAGCATTTT | CAISTARPGGDQPQHF
. | TRBJ2-5 | . | TRBV20-1 | TGCAGTGCAAAACTACCGGGATGGGCAGTTCAAGAGACCCAGTACTTC | CSAKLPGWAVQETQYF
TRBD2 | TRBJ2-1 | many | TRBV10-3 | TGTGCCATCCGTAGCACACTAGCGGCCAATGAGCAGTTCTTC | CAIRSTLAANEQFF
TRBD1 | TRBJ1-1 | few | TRBV29-1 | TGCAGCGTTGATTCAGGGGGCGTAACTGAAGCTTTCTTT | CSVDSGGVTEAFF
TRBD2 | TRBJ2-7 | . | TRBV5-1 | TGCGCCAGCAGGCGGACTAGCGGGACACCGGGGGAGCAGTACTTC | CASRRTSGTPGEQYF
TRBD2 | TRBJ2-1 | . | TRBV20-1 | TGCAGTGCCTCCTCCACCCGGGGGGAGACCCATGAGCAGTTCTTC | CSASSTRGETHEQFF
. | TRBJ2-5 | . | TRBV4-2 | TGTGCCAGCAGCCCTCAGACGGGCGGGGAGACCCAGTACTTC | CASSPQTGGETQYF
. | TRBJ1-2 | few | TRBV2 | TGTGCCAGCAGTGAAGATGGGGGAGGCTATGGCTACACCTTC | CASSEDGGGYGYTF
. | TRBJ1-5 | few | TRBV2 | TGTGCCAGCAGTAAGGGGACCGTTAGCAATCAGCCCCAGCATTTT | CASSKGTVSNQPQHF
. | TRBJ1-2 | few | TRBV5-5 | TGTGCCAGCAGCTGGACGGGGTCGAATGGCTACACCTTC | CASSWTGSNGYTF
. | TRBJ2-2 | . | TRBV6-2/TRBV6-3 | TGTGCCAGCCGCACCGGACTGCTAAACACCGGGGAGCTGTTTTTT | CASRTGLLNTGELFF
. | TRBJ2-2 | many | TRBV6-1 | TGTGCCAGCAGTGCCGGACAGAACACCGGGGAGCTGTTTTTT | CASSAGQNTGELFF
. | TRBJ2-3 | . | TRBV10-3 | TGTGCCATCGGGCCTGATGGTACGCAGTATTTT | CAIGPDGTQYF
. | TRBJ2-3 | few | TRBV10-3 | TGTGCCATCAGTGAACGGGTCACAGATACGCAGTATTTT | CAISERVTDTQYF